Below, one T cell receptor (beta chain) is given with its context. Other nucleotide sequences from this sample produce the same CDR3. This record belongs to a study of blood T cell repertoires in COVID-19. At the level of the study: Material from acute and convalescent COVID-19 was sourced from the United States, Italy and Spain. T cells, B-cell-depleted T cells, or PBMCs supplied cDNA or gDNA.

This CDR3 contains 12 residues. Deletions cut 3 bases from V and 1 base from J, with 7 bases between. The V gene's germline CDR1 is SQVTM and CDR2 ANQGSEA. Per the authors' pipeline: By means of reference gene primer amplification, nucleated cell counts were estimated. Method: immunoSEQ multiplex PCR; TCRdb's copy keeps in-frame clones and lacks some. Clone size and the V and J calls come from that table; the DNA yielded D and trimming. The table lists some 300,000 clones, 85% to 90% of them singletons. The chain carries TRBV29-1 and TRBJ2-7; tentatively, D is TRBD2 (5 bases). Specimen: peripheral blood. The sequence came from a woman aged 25 to 39 with COVID-19, enrolled during active disease. CDR3 region: CSVEAGSYEQYF. CDR3 nucleotides: TGCAGCGTTGAGGCGGGTTCCTACGAGCAGTACTTC.